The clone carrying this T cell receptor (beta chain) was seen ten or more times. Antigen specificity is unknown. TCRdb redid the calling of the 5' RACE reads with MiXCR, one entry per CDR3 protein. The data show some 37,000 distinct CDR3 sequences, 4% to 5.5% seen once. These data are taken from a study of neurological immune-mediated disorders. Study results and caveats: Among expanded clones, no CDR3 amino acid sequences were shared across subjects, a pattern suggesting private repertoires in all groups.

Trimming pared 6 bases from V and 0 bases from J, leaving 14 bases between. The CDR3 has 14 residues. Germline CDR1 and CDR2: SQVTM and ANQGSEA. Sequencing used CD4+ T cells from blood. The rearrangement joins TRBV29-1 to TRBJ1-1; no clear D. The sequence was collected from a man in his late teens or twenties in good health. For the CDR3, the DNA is TGCAGCGTAGGACCGTTACTCATGAACACTGAAGCTTTCTTT. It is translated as CSVGPLLMNTEAFF.